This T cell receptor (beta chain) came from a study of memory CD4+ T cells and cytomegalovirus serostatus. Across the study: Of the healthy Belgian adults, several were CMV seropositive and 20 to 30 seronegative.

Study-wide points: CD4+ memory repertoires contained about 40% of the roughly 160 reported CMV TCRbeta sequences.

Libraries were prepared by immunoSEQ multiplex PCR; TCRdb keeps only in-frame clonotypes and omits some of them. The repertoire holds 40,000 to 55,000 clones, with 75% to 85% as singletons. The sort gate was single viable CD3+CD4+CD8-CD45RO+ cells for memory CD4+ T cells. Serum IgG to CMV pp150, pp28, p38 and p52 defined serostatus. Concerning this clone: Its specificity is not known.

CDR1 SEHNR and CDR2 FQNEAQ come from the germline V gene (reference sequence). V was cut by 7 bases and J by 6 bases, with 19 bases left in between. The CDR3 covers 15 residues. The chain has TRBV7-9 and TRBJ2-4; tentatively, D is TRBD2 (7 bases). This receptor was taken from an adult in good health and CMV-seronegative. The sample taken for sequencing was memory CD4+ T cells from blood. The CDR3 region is CASKPGRGGGNIQYF. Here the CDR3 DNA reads TGTGCCAGCAAACCCGGCCGCGGGGGCGGAAACATTCAGTACTTC.